What follows are 9 T cell receptor beta chains derived from one specimen sequenced in a study of CD8+CD57+ T cells in acquired aplastic anemia (dated by TCRdb to 2016 to 2019). TCRdb names Illumina HiSeq 2000 as the instrument used. TCR beta VDJ combination and CDR3 sequence profiling used genomic DNA as the template. In TCRdb, the public reads were trimmed at Q25 with fastp and aligned with MiXCR, with productive beta chains retained. For every CDR3 protein sequence, its rows merge into one entry that carries the most common genes and DNA. In this sample the table shows hundreds of thousands of distinct CDR3 sequences, roughly 50% of which occur a single time. The biggest ten clones account for 6.5% to 10% of the sample. Sample: sorted CD4+, CD8+, or CD8+CD57+ T cells (not recorded which) from PBMCs. Every receptor here comes from a human donor with severe aplastic anemia or a healthy control (not recorded which).

Of note for this clonotype: This may arise from a read error, as a much more abundant clone is one base away. This chain joins TRBV4-2 and TRBJ2-3; D possibly corresponds to TRBD2 (6 bases). From germline, CDR1 is LGHNA and CDR2 YNFKEQ. The CDR3 runs to 13 residues. The CDR3 sequence is CAGSRGTPETQYF. For the CDR3, the DNA is TGTGCCGGCAGCCGCGGGACTCCTGAGACGCAGTATTTT.

The chain employs TRBV15 and TRBJ2-6, with no clear D. V was shortened by 0 bases and J by 2 bases, with 5 bases between the two germline ends. Germline-derived CDR1 and CDR2 are LNHNV and YYDKDF (reference sequence). CDR3 length: 15 residues. The CDR3 spells CATSRDVAGANVLTF. The CDR3 nucleotides read TGTGCCACCAGCAGAGATGTGGCTGGGGCCAACGTCCTGACTTTC.

This clonotype was detected ten times or more. This rearrangement joins TRBV7-2 to TRBJ2-5, with TRBD2 identical over 9 bases. V was clipped by 1 base and J by 5 bases; unmatched bases: 5. The CDR3 loop spans 15 amino acids. Germline CDR1 is SGHTA and CDR2 is FQGNSA. CDR3 loop: CASSLVGRGGETQYF. CDR3 nucleotide sequence: TGTGCCAGCAGCTTAGTAGGGCGGGGGGGGGAGACCCAGTACTTC.

The chain is built from TRBV7-3 and TRBJ2-1; tentative D call: TRBD2 (5 bases). The CDR3 contains 14 residues. With 6 bases removed from V and 2 bases from J, the gap between germline ends came to 11 bases. Germline lookup yields CDR1 SGHTA and CDR2 FQGTGA. DNA for the CDR3: TGTGCCAGCAGAATACCCGGGGCCTACAATGAGCAGTTCTTC. This sequence encodes CASRIPGAYNEQFF.

This clonotype appeared many times. V gene TRBV5-1 combines with J gene TRBJ2-2; D not certain. With 0 bases removed from V and 9 bases from J, the gap between germline ends came to 18 bases. CDR3 length equals 16 residues. Germline V gene lookup returns CDR1 SGHRS and CDR2 YFSETQ. The CDR3 DNA reads TGCGCCAGCAGCTTGGCTTTGGCACCCCCGGAGTGGGAGCTGTTTTTT. Protein: CASSLALAPPEWELFF.

Comments on this clonotype: Without the conserved terminal phenylalanine or tryptophan, this CDR3 likely stems from a read error. The DNA is omitted, as the CDR3 cannot be located on it reliably, and the CDR3 follows TCRdb's listing. This chain joins TRBV7-3 and TRBJ1-1. From its first to its last residue, the CDR3 has 15 amino acids. Per the germline V gene, CDR1 is SGHTA and CDR2 is FQGTGA. CDR3 protein: CASSPGYPGIYDSFL.

This clonotype has a count of ten or more. This rearrangement joins TRBV9 to TRBJ1-1, with TRBD1 as a possible D gene (5 bases). Per germline, CDR1 SGDLS and CDR2 YYNGEE. The CDR3 consists of 15 residues. V was pared by 0 bases and J by 6 bases, with 15 bases between. This CDR3 reads CASSVVPSKGPEAFF. Written as DNA, the CDR3 is TGTGCCAGCAGCGTAGTGCCCTCTAAGGGGCCTGAAGCTTTCTTT.

The rearrangement joins TRBV11-3 to TRBJ2-6; D may be TRBD1 (5 bases). Looked up from germline, CDR1 is SGHNT and CDR2 is YENEEA. The V end was cut by 4 bases, the J end by 7 bases, with 17 bases between. This CDR3 contains 16 residues. CDR3 nucleotides: TGTGCCAGCAGCTCCCCAAGGGGTCATGGTGCCAACGTCCTGACTTTC. Protein product: CASSSPRGHGANVLTF.

To note about this clonotype: Just one base apart from a much larger clone, this may be a read error. V gene TRBV5-6 combines with J gene TRBJ2-3; D is ambiguous. The germline CDR1 and CDR2 sequences are SGHDT and YYEEEE. The CDR3 is made up of 15 amino acids. V was shortened by 6 bases and J by 8 bases, with 22 bases between the two germline ends. CDR3 DNA sequence: TGTGCCAGCACCAACCTCGCTGCGGCCAAAGGTACGCAGTATTTT. This encodes CASTNLAAAKGTQYF.